Listed below are T cell receptor beta chains from one sample, sequenced in a study of cytomegalovirus exposure and HLA in healthy donors. Profiled with immunoSEQ multiplex PCR; TCRdb holds only in-frame clones, not every one. The repertoire table contains tens of thousands of clones. Material for sequencing was PBMCs. These receptors all come from a woman aged 55-69 years in good health and CMV-seronegative. Both conserved end residues are part of each CDR3. A D gene is named only where the DNA matches it firmly. Clone size appears in some rows only: once, few, many, or a class for an expanded clone.

V gene: TRBV14; J gene: TRBJ2-1; clone size: .; D gene: .; CDR3 DNA: TGTGCCAGCAGCCAGGATGGCGGGTCCTACAATGAGCAGTTCTTC; CDR3 protein: CASSQDGGSYNEQFF
V gene: TRBV2; J gene: TRBJ2-7; clone size: .; D gene: .; CDR3 DNA: TGTGCCAGCAGTGATCTTCCCCCCTACGAGCAGTACTTC; CDR3 protein: CASSDLPPYEQYF
V gene: TRBV4-2; J gene: TRBJ2-3; clone size: .; D gene: .; CDR3 DNA: TGTGCCAGCAGCCAAGCGATAGCGGCCGATCTAGGTACGCAGTATTTT; CDR3 protein: CASSQAIAADLGTQYF
V gene: TRBV19; J gene: TRBJ1-1; clone size: .; D gene: TRBD1; CDR3 DNA: TGTGCCAGTAATATGGCGGGACAGATGAACACTGAAGCTTTCTTT; CDR3 protein: CASNMAGQMNTEAFF
V gene: TRBV11-2; J gene: TRBJ2-3; clone size: .; D gene: TRBD1; CDR3 DNA: TGTGCCAGCAGTCCGGGACAGCATTCAGATACGCAGTATTTT; CDR3 protein: CASSPGQHSDTQYF
V gene: TRBV4-1; J gene: TRBJ2-1; clone size: .; D gene: .; CDR3 DNA: TGCGCCAGCAGACCTACCCCCAGCGGTGCCTACAATGAGCAGTTCTTC; CDR3 protein: CASRPTPSGAYNEQFF
V gene: TRBV6-5; J gene: TRBJ1-1; clone size: .; D gene: .; CDR3 DNA: TGTGCCAGCAGTTATTCATCGTATGCGGGGGCTGAAGCTTTCTTT; CDR3 protein: CASSYSSYAGAEAFF
V gene: TRBV19; J gene: TRBJ2-2; clone size: .; D gene: TRBD2; CDR3 DNA: TGTGCCAGTAGTCCCCGGGTAGCGGGGCTTCCGGCCACCGGGGAGCTGTTTTTT; CDR3 protein: CASSPRVAGLPATGELFF
V gene: TRBV18; J gene: TRBJ2-7; clone size: .; D gene: .; CDR3 DNA: TGTGCCAGCTCACCGTCTAGAGGCGAGGAGCAGTACTTC; CDR3 protein: CASSPSRGEEQYF
V gene: TRBV9; J gene: TRBJ1-3; clone size: .; D gene: TRBD1; CDR3 DNA: TGTGCCAGCAGCGTAGCCCAAGGGACAGTTGGAAACACCATATATTTT; CDR3 protein: CASSVAQGTVGNTIYF
V gene: TRBV7-6; J gene: TRBJ2-7; clone size: .; D gene: .; CDR3 DNA: TGTGCCAGCGCGGCCAGCTCCTACGAGCAGTACTTC; CDR3 protein: CASAASSYEQYF
V gene: TRBV5-4; J gene: TRBJ2-7; clone size: .; D gene: TRBD1; CDR3 DNA: TGTGCCAGCAGCGGACAGGGGGGCTCCTACGAGCAGTACTTC; CDR3 protein: CASSGQGGSYEQYF
V gene: TRBV6-5; J gene: TRBJ2-1; clone size: .; D gene: TRBD2; CDR3 DNA: TGTGCCAGCAGTTACTCGACTAGCCTCTACAATGAGCAGTTCTTC; CDR3 protein: CASSYSTSLYNEQFF
V gene: TRBV28; J gene: TRBJ2-5; clone size: medium-sized; D gene: .; CDR3 DNA: TGTGCCAGCAGTCGTTCGGGGGGCGGACAAGAGACCCAGTACTTC; CDR3 protein: CASSRSGGGQETQYF
V gene: TRBV18; J gene: TRBJ1-5; clone size: .; D gene: TRBD1; CDR3 DNA: TGTGCCAGTGGTATGGGGACAGTGGGTCAGCCCCAGCATTTT; CDR3 protein: CASGMGTVGQPQHF
V gene: TRBV7-8; J gene: TRBJ1-1; clone size: .; D gene: TRBD1; CDR3 DNA: TGTGCCAGCAGCGGACAGGACAACACTGAAGCTTTCTTT; CDR3 protein: CASSGQDNTEAFF
V gene: TRBV28; J gene: TRBJ2-7; clone size: .; D gene: .; CDR3 DNA: TGTGCCAGCAGCCATTGGGGCGAGCAGTACTTC; CDR3 protein: CASSHWGEQYF
V gene: TRBV28; J gene: TRBJ2-1; clone size: .; D gene: .; CDR3 DNA: TGTGCCAGCAGTCTCAGGGGCATATGGTCCTACAATGAGCAGTTCTTC; CDR3 protein: CASSLRGIWSYNEQFF
V gene: TRBV29-1; J gene: TRBJ2-5; clone size: .; D gene: .; CDR3 DNA: TGCAGCGTTGAAGTGCGGGGAGAGACCCAGTACTTC; CDR3 protein: CSVEVRGETQYF
V gene: TRBV5-1; J gene: TRBJ2-3; clone size: .; D gene: TRBD1; CDR3 DNA: TGCGCCAGCAGCTCCGGGACAGGGTTGGGAGATACGCAGTATTTT; CDR3 protein: CASSSGTGLGDTQYF
V gene: TRBV10-3; J gene: TRBJ1-1; clone size: .; D gene: .; CDR3 DNA: TGTGCCATCGCCCGGGACACTGAAGCTTTCTTT; CDR3 protein: CAIARDTEAFF
V gene: TRBV5-1; J gene: TRBJ2-5; clone size: .; D gene: TRBD2; CDR3 DNA: TGCGCCAGCAGCCTGGGACTAGCGGGGGAGGAGGGGGAGACCCAGTACTTC; CDR3 protein: CASSLGLAGEEGETQYF
V gene: TRBV23-1; J gene: TRBJ2-3; clone size: .; D gene: .; CDR3 DNA: TGCGCCAGCAGTCAAACTCTCGACACAGATACGCAGTATTTT; CDR3 protein: CASSQTLDTDTQYF
V gene: TRBV19; J gene: TRBJ2-7; clone size: .; D gene: .; CDR3 DNA: TGTGCCAGTAGTATTCTCCGTACGGCGGTAAGCGAGCAGTACTTC; CDR3 protein: CASSILRTAVSEQYF
V gene: TRBV10-3; J gene: TRBJ1-2; clone size: .; D gene: TRBD1; CDR3 DNA: TGTGCCATCGCCAAGGACAGGGACTACAATGGCTACACCTTC; CDR3 protein: CAIAKDRDYNGYTF
V gene: TRBV6-1; J gene: TRBJ1-5; clone size: .; D gene: TRBD1; CDR3 DNA: TGTGCCAGTCGGCGGGGGACAGGGGGAGATCAGCCCCAGCATTTT; CDR3 protein: CASRRGTGGDQPQHF
V gene: TRBV2; J gene: TRBJ2-5; clone size: .; D gene: .; CDR3 DNA: TGTGCCAGCAGTGAATTAGTCGACCAGTACTTC; CDR3 protein: CASSELVDQYF
V gene: TRBV5-1; J gene: TRBJ2-7; clone size: .; D gene: .; CDR3 DNA: TGCGCCAGCAGCAAAGAGCTTGGTGTCTACGAGCAGTACTTC; CDR3 protein: CASSKELGVYEQYF
V gene: TRBV28; J gene: TRBJ1-5; clone size: .; D gene: TRBD1; CDR3 DNA: TGTGCCAGCAGTTCAGACAGGGGCGGGGAACAGCCCCAGCATTTT; CDR3 protein: CASSSDRGGEQPQHF
V gene: TRBV7-9; J gene: TRBJ1-1; clone size: .; D gene: .; CDR3 DNA: TGTGCCAGCAGCCTTCAGGGTACGAACACTGAAGCTTTCTTT; CDR3 protein: CASSLQGTNTEAFF
V gene: TRBV18; J gene: TRBJ1-1; clone size: .; D gene: .; CDR3 DNA: TGTGCCAGCTCAACGCGATCAGAAGGGGTGAGCACTGAAGCTTTCTTT; CDR3 protein: CASSTRSEGVSTEAFF
V gene: TRBV19; J gene: TRBJ1-2; clone size: .; D gene: .; CDR3 DNA: TGTGCCAGTAGGCCAGGAACCTCTAACTATGGCTACACCTTC; CDR3 protein: CASRPGTSNYGYTF
V gene: TRBV4-1; J gene: TRBJ2-3; clone size: .; D gene: TRBD2; CDR3 DNA: TGCGCCAGCAGCCAAGATCTTGGGGGTAGCGGGAGCTTCACAGATACGCAGTATTTT; CDR3 protein: CASSQDLGGSGSFTDTQYF
V gene: TRBV28; J gene: TRBJ1-1; clone size: .; D gene: TRBD1; CDR3 DNA: TGTGCCAGCAGTTCCCTGGGACAGGGGGCCGCTGAAGCTTTCTTT; CDR3 protein: CASSSLGQGAAEAFF
V gene: TRBV2; J gene: TRBJ2-7; clone size: .; D gene: TRBD2; CDR3 DNA: TGTGCCAGCGGGCTAGCGGGAGCATACGAGCAGTACTTC; CDR3 protein: CASGLAGAYEQYF
V gene: TRBV2; J gene: TRBJ2-7; clone size: .; D gene: TRBD1; CDR3 DNA: TGTGCCAGCAGACCACAGGGGTCTACCTACGAGCAGTACTTC; CDR3 protein: CASRPQGSTYEQYF
V gene: TRBV11-3; J gene: TRBJ2-7; clone size: .; D gene: TRBD1; CDR3 DNA: TGTGCCAGCAGATCGACAGGGAGTCTCGAGCAGTACTTC; CDR3 protein: CASRSTGSLEQYF
V gene: TRBV28; J gene: TRBJ2-5; clone size: .; D gene: .; CDR3 DNA: TGTGCCAGCAGCCTCACAGGGAGGGGAGAGACCCAGTACTTC; CDR3 protein: CASSLTGRGETQYF
V gene: TRBV15; J gene: TRBJ2-7; clone size: .; D gene: .; CDR3 DNA: TGTGCCACCAGCAGAGATTCGGGAACGGCGAGCTCCTACGAGCAGTACTTC; CDR3 protein: CATSRDSGTASSYEQYF
V gene: TRBV6-5; J gene: TRBJ2-7; clone size: .; D gene: TRBD2; CDR3 DNA: TGTGCCAGCAGTTACTGGCGGGAGGGGCCCTACGAGCAGTACTTC; CDR3 protein: CASSYWREGPYEQYF
V gene: TRBV6-5; J gene: TRBJ1-2; clone size: .; D gene: TRBD1; CDR3 DNA: TGTGCCACCTCGGGACAGGGGGCTGGCTACACCTTC; CDR3 protein: CATSGQGAGYTF
V gene: TRBV2; J gene: TRBJ2-7; clone size: .; D gene: TRBD1; CDR3 DNA: TGTGCCAGTTCCTGGGGACAGCCTGACTTAATCTCCTACGAGCAGTACTTC; CDR3 protein: CASSWGQPDLISYEQYF
V gene: TRBV11-2; J gene: TRBJ2-7; clone size: .; D gene: TRBD2; CDR3 DNA: TGTGCCAGCAGCTCTACAGCGGGAGTAGGATACGAGCAGTACTTC; CDR3 protein: CASSSTAGVGYEQYF
V gene: TRBV6-1; J gene: TRBJ2-7; clone size: .; D gene: TRBD1; CDR3 DNA: TGTGCCAGCAGTGAGGGCCGGGACAGGGTCCACGAGCAGTACTTC; CDR3 protein: CASSEGRDRVHEQYF
V gene: TRBV6-1; J gene: TRBJ2-7; clone size: .; D gene: .; CDR3 DNA: TGTGCCAGCATTAGTGTACTAGCTCGAGACTACGAGCAGTACTTC; CDR3 protein: CASISVLARDYEQYF
V gene: TRBV7-9; J gene: TRBJ1-5; clone size: .; D gene: TRBD1; CDR3 DNA: TGTGCCAGCAGCTTAACCGGGACAGACAATCAGCCCCAGCATTTT; CDR3 protein: CASSLTGTDNQPQHF
V gene: TRBV19; J gene: TRBJ2-5; clone size: .; D gene: .; CDR3 DNA: TGTGCCAGTAACCGGTCCGGGACTCCCCGGGCCCAGTACTTC; CDR3 protein: CASNRSGTPRAQYF
V gene: TRBV7-9; J gene: TRBJ2-7; clone size: .; D gene: TRBD1; CDR3 DNA: TGTGCCAGCAGCTCCCCGGGACAGGGGACCTACGAGCAGTACTTC; CDR3 protein: CASSSPGQGTYEQYF
V gene: TRBV5-1; J gene: TRBJ1-1; clone size: .; D gene: .; CDR3 DNA: TGCGCCAGCAGCATGCGACAGACGGGTATGAACACTGAAGCTTTCTTT; CDR3 protein: CASSMRQTGMNTEAFF
V gene: TRBV19; J gene: TRBJ2-3; clone size: .; D gene: TRBD1; CDR3 DNA: TGTGCCAGTAGTACCCCGGGACAGGGCGGATATACGCAGTATTTT; CDR3 protein: CASSTPGQGGYTQYF
V gene: TRBV19; J gene: TRBJ2-5; clone size: .; D gene: TRBD2; CDR3 DNA: TGTGCCAGTAGTATAAGTCTACTAGCGGAAGAGACCCAGTACTTC; CDR3 protein: CASSISLLAEETQYF
V gene: TRBV10-3; J gene: TRBJ2-5; clone size: .; D gene: .; CDR3 DNA: TGTGCCATCAGTGCGACACAAGGGACTGTCCAAGGGACCCAGTACTTC; CDR3 protein: CAISATQGTVQGTQYF
V gene: TRBV18; J gene: TRBJ2-7; clone size: .; D gene: TRBD1; CDR3 DNA: TGTGCCAGCTCACCACAGGACAGGTACGAGCAGTACTTC; CDR3 protein: CASSPQDRYEQYF
V gene: TRBV28; J gene: TRBJ2-5; clone size: .; D gene: .; CDR3 DNA: TGTGCCAGCAGCCTAGAAGAGACCCAGTACTTC; CDR3 protein: CASSLEETQYF
V gene: TRBV18; J gene: TRBJ2-5; clone size: .; D gene: .; CDR3 DNA: TGTGCCAGCTCACCATCGGGACCCCCCCAGGGGCAAGAGACCCAGTACTTC; CDR3 protein: CASSPSGPPQGQETQYF
V gene: TRBV10-2; J gene: TRBJ2-2; clone size: .; D gene: TRBD2; CDR3 DNA: TGCGCCAGCACTCCCCAGACTAGCGGGAGTTTAGGCGGGGAGCTGTTTTTT; CDR3 protein: CASTPQTSGSLGGELFF
V gene: TRBV10-1; J gene: TRBJ2-1; clone size: .; D gene: .; CDR3 DNA: TGCGCCAGCAGTGAGGCTATTAGCTACAATGAGCAGTTCTTC; CDR3 protein: CASSEAISYNEQFF
V gene: TRBV7-2; J gene: TRBJ2-3; clone size: .; D gene: TRBD2; CDR3 DNA: TGTGCCAGCAGCCCGCGACTAGCGGGAGGTGATACGCAGTATTTT; CDR3 protein: CASSPRLAGGDTQYF
V gene: TRBV27; J gene: TRBJ1-1; clone size: .; D gene: TRBD1; CDR3 DNA: TGTGCCAGCAGTTTGACAGGGGTTAGCACTGAAGCTTTCTTT; CDR3 protein: CASSLTGVSTEAFF
V gene: TRBV29-1; J gene: TRBJ1-2; clone size: .; D gene: .; CDR3 DNA: TGCAGCGTTGAAGATCTGGGGGGAGGAGGAGGTGGCTACACCTTC; CDR3 protein: CSVEDLGGGGGGYTF